This T cell receptor beta chain was identified during a study of T cell responses to AZD1222 COVID-19 vaccine. With respect to this clone: Its target is not known.

Profiling relied on immunoSEQ multiplex PCR, and the TCRdb table lists in-frame clones only, not all of them. The data hold over 95,000 clones, with 88% observed a single time. Study findings and constraints: Seropositive at baseline were only a handful of AZD1222 recipients. Repertoire sampling occurred only after the peak T cell response.

Germline CDR1 reads ENHRY; CDR2 reads SYGVKD. The CDR3 runs to 15 residues. V lost 9 bases to trimming and J lost 0 bases, with 15 bases between them. The origin of this receptor is an adult who received the AZD1222 COVID-19 vaccine. The chain links TRBV10-3 to TRBJ1-3; D gene ambiguous. This specimen was peripheral blood, taken 28 days after the second AZD1222 dose. The CDR3 protein is CAITLGVGSGNTIYF. As DNA, the CDR3 is TGTGCCATAACCCTCGGGGTCGGCTCTGGAAACACCATATATTTT.